The rows below give T cell receptor beta chains drawn from one sample of a study of T cell responses to AZD1222 COVID-19 vaccine. The table came from immunoSEQ multiplex PCR; TCRdb's copy has only in-frame clones and leaves some out. The sample yields 150,000 to 200,000 clones, around 92% seen once. Sequenced here: peripheral blood, sampled on day 0 of AZD1222 vaccination. These receptors all stem from an adult in good health. The CDR3 runs from the conserved cysteine through the conserved F or W. The D gene is left open where the match is weak. Some rows have no size entry. The others give once, few or many, or a class for an expanded clone.

j_call: TRBJ1-4
clone_size: .
d_call: TRBD1
v_call: TRBV19
cdr3_aa: CASSPGQGFSTNEKLFF
cdr3_nt: TGTGCCAGTAGTCCGGGACAGGGGTTTTCAACTAATGAAAAACTGTTTTTT

j_call: TRBJ1-4
clone_size: .
d_call: .
v_call: TRBV19
cdr3_aa: CATNRGGATNEKLFF
cdr3_nt: TGTGCCACGAACCGTGGGGGAGCAACTAATGAAAAACTGTTTTTT

j_call: TRBJ2-6
clone_size: .
d_call: .
v_call: TRBV5-4
cdr3_aa: CASSLVGAGGANVLTF
cdr3_nt: TGTGCCAGCAGCTTAGTAGGGGCGGGTGGGGCCAACGTCCTGACTTTC

j_call: TRBJ1-2
clone_size: .
d_call: .
v_call: TRBV19
cdr3_aa: CASSIGQYYGYTF
cdr3_nt: TGTGCCAGTAGTATAGGTCAGTACTATGGCTACACCTTC

j_call: TRBJ1-4
clone_size: .
d_call: .
v_call: TRBV5-6
cdr3_aa: CASSLRTLDEKLFF
cdr3_nt: TGTGCCAGCAGCTTGAGGACCCTAGATGAAAAACTGTTTTTT

j_call: TRBJ2-7
clone_size: .
d_call: .
v_call: TRBV15
cdr3_aa: CATSTLRQDHSYEQYF
cdr3_nt: TGTGCCACCAGTACTCTTAGACAGGACCACTCCTACGAGCAGTACTTC

j_call: TRBJ1-2
clone_size: .
d_call: TRBD1
v_call: TRBV10-1
cdr3_aa: CASSPGQGGYGYTF
cdr3_nt: TGCGCCAGCAGCCCGGGACAGGGTGGCTATGGCTACACCTTC

j_call: TRBJ1-6
clone_size: .
d_call: .
v_call: TRBV11-2
cdr3_aa: CASSRSSQAYNSPLHF
cdr3_nt: TGTGCCAGCAGCCGCTCTTCACAGGCCTATAATTCACCCCTCCACTTT

j_call: TRBJ2-2
clone_size: .
d_call: TRBD1
v_call: TRBV4-1
cdr3_aa: CASSQTGTGSGGELFF
cdr3_nt: TGCGCCAGCAGCCAAACCGGGACAGGGTCGGGAGGGGAGCTGTTTTTT

j_call: TRBJ1-2
clone_size: .
d_call: .
v_call: TRBV6-5
cdr3_aa: CASSYSARGGNYGYTF
cdr3_nt: TGTGCCAGCAGTTACTCGGCTCGGGGGGGGAACTATGGCTACACCTTC

j_call: TRBJ2-1
clone_size: .
d_call: .
v_call: TRBV3-1/TRBV3-2
cdr3_aa: CASSPSIGGNEQFF
cdr3_nt: TGTGCCAGCAGCCCCAGTATAGGCGGGAATGAGCAGTTCTTC

j_call: TRBJ1-5
clone_size: few
d_call: .
v_call: TRBV7-8
cdr3_aa: CASSFDGGSYSNQPQHF
cdr3_nt: TGTGCCAGCAGCTTCGACGGCGGATCATATAGCAATCAGCCCCAGCATTTT

j_call: TRBJ1-2
clone_size: .
d_call: TRBD1
v_call: TRBV7-2
cdr3_aa: CASSFIPGGANYGYTF
cdr3_nt: TGTGCCAGCAGCTTTATTCCAGGGGGGGCTAACTATGGCTACACCTTC

j_call: TRBJ2-5
clone_size: .
d_call: .
v_call: TRBV5-1
cdr3_aa: CASSLRRRGETQYF
cdr3_nt: TGCGCCAGCAGCTTAAGACGGAGAGGAGAGACCCAGTACTTC

j_call: TRBJ2-2
clone_size: .
d_call: .
v_call: TRBV18
cdr3_aa: CASSPPARVSTGELFF
cdr3_nt: TGTGCCAGCTCACCACCGGCCAGGGTGTCCACCGGGGAGCTGTTTTTT

j_call: TRBJ2-7
clone_size: .
d_call: TRBD2
v_call: TRBV30
cdr3_aa: CAWGAGFMVAGEYEQYF
cdr3_nt: TGTGCCTGGGGGGCCGGATTTATGGTAGCGGGAGAGTACGAGCAGTACTTC

j_call: TRBJ1-5
clone_size: .
d_call: .
v_call: TRBV3-1/TRBV3-2
cdr3_aa: CASSQGPYSNQPQHF
cdr3_nt: TGTGCCAGCAGCCAAGGACCGTATAGCAATCAGCCCCAGCATTTT

j_call: TRBJ2-5
clone_size: .
d_call: TRBD1
v_call: TRBV6-2/TRBV6-3
cdr3_aa: CASSLRQGQETQYF
cdr3_nt: TGTGCCAGCAGTCTAAGACAGGGGCAAGAGACCCAGTACTTC